Presented here are 17 T cell receptor beta chains from one specimen sequenced in a study of regulatory T cells in long-lasting Graves disease. Construction of the TCR beta libraries employed iRepertoire HTBI primers in conjunction with Arm-PCR of CDR3 regions. A single record per CDR3 protein comes from TCRdb applying MiXCR to the multiplex PCR reads. The repertoire holds 540,000 or so distinct CDR3 sequences, with roughly 14% as singletons. Time point meaning: newly diagnosed GD, antithyroid drugs for less than 3 months. RNA isolated from PBMCs was used to make the TCR library. These same data were also listed under a study on T cells in Graves' hyperthyroidism and ophthalmopathy.

The specimen comprised peripheral blood mononuclear cells (PBMCs), sampled at new diagnosis, from a patient treated with antithyroid drugs. Source of these receptors: a man aged 30 to 39 with Graves disease.

This clonotype came up a few times. The chain employs TRBV6-1 and TRBJ2-1; no reliable D call. V shed 7 bases and J shed 7 bases, with 14 bases lying between them. Germline loops: CDR1 MNHNS, CDR2 SASEGT. The CDR3 loop spans 13 amino acids. DNA of the CDR3: TGTGCCAGCACCCCGACCGTGGGGAATGAGCAGTTCTTC. It specifies CASTPTVGNEQFF.

This clonotype appeared many times. The rearrangement uses TRBV20-1 and TRBJ2-5; 9 nucleotides match TRBD2. CDR1 is DFQATT and CDR2 is SNEGSKA in the germline V gene (reference sequence). Germline trimming cut 2 bases from V and 5 bases from J; bases unmatched to any gene: 3. The CDR3 contains 13 residues. The CDR3 loop is CSARLAGVETQYF. The CDR3 DNA reads TGCAGTGCTAGATTAGCGGGGGTGGAGACCCAGTACTTC.

This clonotype was observed a handful of times. The chain joins TRBV3-1 to TRBJ2-1; 12 bases are a match to TRBD1. The V gene's germline CDR1 is LGHDT and CDR2 YNNKEL (reference sequence). The V gene end was trimmed by 4 bases and the J gene end by 9 bases; junction bases not matched to a gene: 7. The CDR3 spans 15 residues. The DNA of the CDR3 is TGTGCCAGCAGCCGGACCGGGACAGGGGGCTTTGAGCAGTTCTTC. Translated, it gives CASSRTGTGGFEQFF.

This clonotype showed up just a few times. V gene TRBV13 combines with J gene TRBJ2-1; D unresolved. The CDR3 totals 16 residues. The V end lost 1 base, the J end lost 0 bases, and 10 bases lay between the germline ends. Germline V gene data show CDR1 as PRHDT and CDR2 as FYEKMQ (reference sequence). CDR3 DNA sequence: TGTGCCAGCAGCTTAGACAGACGGTCCTCCTACAATGAGCAGTTCTTC. Amino acids: CASSLDRRSSYNEQFF.

The rearrangement joins TRBV7-9 to TRBJ1-3; D uncertain. Between the trimmed V and J ends, which lost 3 bases and 0 bases, there was a span of 9 bases. CDR3 length: 15 residues. Germline values: CDR1 SEHNR, CDR2 FQNEAQ (reference sequence). In DNA form, the CDR3 reads TGTGCCAGCAGCTTCCCAACGGGCTCTGGAAACACCATATATTTT. This sequence encodes CASSFPTGSGNTIYF.

This clonotype was counted only a few times. V gene TRBV11-2 combines with J gene TRBJ1-6, with D possibly matching TRBD1 (5 bases). The V gene's germline CDR1 is SGHAT and CDR2 FQNNGV. The ends were cut back, 1 base at V and 14 bases at J, with 9 bases in the middle. This CDR3 region has 12 residues. The DNA of the CDR3 is TGTGCCAGCAGCTTAGCGGGGGGAACCCTCCACTTT. This encodes CASSLAGGTLHF.

This clonotype occurred a few times. CDR3 DNA sequence: TGTGCCAGCAGCCCTACAGGATGGGACTATGGCTACACCTTC. Translating it yields CASSPTGWDYGYTF. V and J are TRBV27 and TRBJ1-2, with D tentatively TRBD1 (5 bases). The CDR3 consists of 14 residues. The V and J ends lost 6 bases and 3 bases respectively, with 14 bases between them. CDR1 is MNHEY and CDR2 is SMNVEV in the germline V gene (reference sequence).

This clonotype has ten or more counts. The chain has TRBV12-3 or TRBV12-4 and TRBJ1-1; TRBD1 might be the D (5 bases). The CDR3 extends over 16 amino acids. The V gene lost 6 bases and the J gene lost 0 bases, with 17 bases spanning the gap. The CDR3 is CASSRPDSFMNTEAFF. DNA of the CDR3: TGTGCCAGCAGCCGGCCTGACAGCTTCATGAACACTGAAGCTTTCTTT.

This clonotype has ten or more counts. The V gene is TRBV29-1, the J gene TRBJ2-1, with D perhaps matching TRBD2 (5 bases). From germline, CDR1 is SQVTM and CDR2 ANQGSEA. This CDR3 has 13 amino acids. V was clipped by 6 bases and J by 7 bases, with 16 bases between them. The CDR3 here is CSVDPGYRNEQFF. The DNA for the CDR3 is TGCAGCGTGGATCCGGGGTATCGAAATGAGCAGTTCTTC.

V and J are TRBV3-1 and TRBJ2-6, with a tentative D call TRBD1 (5 bases). The CDR3 has 16 residues. Trimming pared 4 bases from V and 0 bases from J, leaving 10 bases between. From germline, CDR1 is LGHDT and CDR2 YNNKEL (reference sequence). The CDR3 coding sequence is TGTGCCAGCAGCCGGATGGGGCCCTCTGGGGCCAACGTCCTGACTTTC. As protein: CASSRMGPSGANVLTF.

In its sample, this clonotype was seen many times. The chain's CDR3 is CSARGMGAGETQYF. As DNA, the CDR3 is TGCAGTGCTAGAGGCATGGGGGCCGGAGAGACCCAGTACTTC. The chain combines TRBV20-1 with TRBJ2-5, with a weak D call TRBD1 (6 bases). The CDR3 is 14 residues long. Trimming pared 1 base from V and 4 bases from J, leaving 13 bases between. Germline V gives CDR1 DFQATT, CDR2 SNEGSKA (reference sequence).

In this sample, this clonotype turned up a few times. The chain links TRBV20-1 to TRBJ1-6, with TRBD1 as a possible D gene (5 bases). Germline CDR1 is DFQATT and CDR2 is SNEGSKA (reference sequence). CDR3 length equals 13 residues. The ends were cut back, 5 bases at V and 7 bases at J, with 12 bases in the middle. The DNA for the CDR3 is TGCAGTGCTCCCAGGCGGGGGAATTCACCCCTCCACTTT. Translating it yields CSAPRRGNSPLHF.

This clonotype has ten or more counts. The chain combines TRBV7-2 with TRBJ2-7; either TRBD1 or TRBD2 may fit D (6 bases each). The V gene lost 1 base and the J gene lost 7 bases, with 17 bases spanning the gap. This CDR3 is built from 15 residues. The germline V gene has CDR1 SGHTA and CDR2 FQGNSA. In DNA form, the CDR3 reads TGTGCCAGCAGCTTAGAGAGTTGGGGGGCAAGGGAGCAGTACTTC. It specifies CASSLESWGAREQYF.

This clonotype showed up many times. The genes are TRBV7-8 and TRBJ2-5; 9 nucleotides match TRBD1. Germline V CDR1 and CDR2: SGHVS, FQNEAQ. The ends lost 5 bases at V and 2 bases at J; junction bases unmatched: 9. This CDR3 region has 16 residues. CDR3 amino acids: CASSPEQGAEQETQYF. For the CDR3, the DNA is TGTGCCAGCAGCCCAGAACAGGGGGCGGAGCAAGAGACCCAGTACTTC.

This clonotype appeared many times. V and J are TRBV2 and TRBJ2-7; D ambiguous. Germline CDR1 is SNHLY and CDR2 is FYNNEI. The CDR3 consists of 11 residues. The V and J ends lost 10 bases and 6 bases respectively, with 13 bases between them. The CDR3 reads CATARWGEQYF. CDR3 nucleotides: TGTGCCACCGCGAGGTGGGGCGAGCAGTACTTC.

This clonotype was detected ten times or more. The rearrangement uses TRBV10-3 and TRBJ2-2; 10 bases line up with TRBD2. This CDR3 is 17 amino acids long. Per germline, CDR1 ENHRY and CDR2 SYGVKD. Trimming took 0 bases from V and 7 from J; bases not matched to a gene: 8. CDR3 sequence: CAISESASGRRGGELFF. The CDR3 coding sequence is TGTGCCATCAGTGAGTCGGCTAGCGGGAGACGAGGCGGGGAGCTGTTTTTT.

The V and J genes are TRBV12-3 or TRBV12-4 and TRBJ2-2; D is undetermined. There are 16 residues in the CDR3. The V end was cut by 7 bases, the J end by 2 bases, with 17 bases between. The CDR3 is CASIDFNRANTGELFF. The CDR3 bases are TGTGCCAGCATCGACTTCAACCGGGCCAACACCGGGGAGCTGTTTTTT.